This T cell receptor (beta chain) was captured by sequencing in a study of blood T cell repertoires in COVID-19. Looking at the study overall: Acute-phase and convalescent COVID-19 samples originated in the United States, Italy and Spain. PBMCs, B-cell-depleted T cells, or T cells were the source of the cDNA or gDNA that made up the material.

As handled by the study authors: Scientists estimated how many nucleated cells there were by amplifying reference gene primers. Using immunoSEQ multiplex PCR, the repertoire was profiled, and TCRdb retains in-frame clones only, with some absent. Clone size and V and J calls were adopted from that table, with D and trimming inferred from the DNA. This table holds roughly 190,000 clones, 80% to 85% found once. This clone has a handful of counts. V gave up 1 base and J gave up 5 bases, with 14 bases separating them. The germline V gene has CDR1 SGHTA and CDR2 FQGTGA. The CDR3 totals 15 residues. The sequence was obtained from a human donor with acute or convalescent COVID-19. The donor label of this sample is uncertain. Sequencing was done on a sample of peripheral blood. The V call is TRBV7-3, the J call TRBJ1-1, with D perhaps matching TRBD1 (6 bases). The DNA of the CDR3 is TGTGCCAGCAGCTTAAACCCACAGGGCTTTACTGAAGCTTTCTTT. Translated, it gives CASSLNPQGFTEAFF.